One and the same sample provided the 5 T cell receptor beta chains below, sequenced in a study of T cell clonality in common variable immunodeficiency. The protocol was immunoSEQ multiplex PCR, while the TCRdb copy is restricted to in-frame clones and leaves out a portion. This repertoire holds some 28,000 clones, and none appear only once. The sample consisted of peripheral blood mononuclear cells. These receptor sequences come from a person aged 18-70 years in good health.

There are many counts of this clone. From the germline J gene comes the end of the CDR3, since the read stops 3 residues before it. The genes are TRBV5-6 and TRBJ2-7; 7 bases match TRBD1. The V segment lost 3 bases and the J segment 6 bases; nucleotides outside the gene matches: 12. This CDR3 contains 15 residues. Germline V gene data show CDR1 as SGHDT and CDR2 as YYEEEE. This CDR3 reads CASSYPRGTLSEQYF. Incomplete CDR3 DNA: TGTGCCAGCAGCTACCCCAGGGGGACCCTCTCCGAG.

There are many counts of this clone. The read halts 3 residues ahead of the CDR3 end, with the missing end drawn from the germline J gene. V usage is TRBV6-2 or TRBV6-3 and J usage is TRBJ1-1; 8 bases fit TRBD1. CDR1 is MNHEY, CDR2 SVGEGT, per germline. There are 13 residues in the CDR3. V was clipped by 6 bases and J by 3 bases; unmatched bases: 3. The CDR3 bases that were read are TGTGCCAGCAGGGACAGGGCTGACACTGAA. It specifies CASRDRADTE. The complete CDR3 protein is CASRDRADTEAFF.

This clone has a count of ten or more. The CDR3 end lies 3 residues beyond the end of the read and is filled in from the germline J gene. V gene TRBV11-3 combines with J gene TRBJ2-7; 7 nucleotides match TRBD1. CDR3 length: 15 amino acids. The germline V gene has CDR1 SGHNT and CDR2 YENEEA. J was trimmed by 2 bases and V by 1 base; bases with no gene match: 5. The CDR3 here is CASSLGGTATYEQYF. The covered CDR3 bases are TGTGCCAGCAGCTTAGGTGGGACAGCCACCTACGAG.

This clone showed up many times. The read finishes 3 residues shy of the CDR3 end, and the germline J gene is used to complete it. The J gene is TRBJ2-2, the V gene TRBV19; D is perhaps TRBD1 (5 bases). The V and J ends lost 7 bases and 6 bases respectively, with 15 bases between them. The CDR3 is made up of 14 amino acids. Germline V lookup: CDR1 LNHDA, CDR2 SQIVND (reference sequence). CDR3 sequence reads: CASMSPGRSGELFF. The DNA read from the CDR3 is TGTGCCAGTATGAGCCCAGGGCGGTCCGGGGAG.

This clone was seen at least ten times. Germline and junction disagree at one end, which may indicate a read error. The read ends 3 residues early relative to the CDR3; the germline J gene fills the gap. The V gene is TRBV4-2, the J gene TRBJ1-2; D unresolved. The CDR3 sequence is 17 residues long. Germline loops: CDR1 LGHNA, CDR2 YNFKEQ. The chain's CDR3 is CASSQDLETSGSYDYTF. Partial CDR3 DNA: TGCGCCAGCAGCCAAGATTTGGAGACTAGCGGGTCCTACGAC.